This T cell receptor beta chain comes out of a study of siplizumab effects on memory and regulatory T cells. Study-level results: Naive-or-memory phenotypes were unassignable for roughly 75-96% of proliferating CD4+ or CD8+ clones. The alloresponse seemed to draw substantially on naive T cells, which appeared more diverse than memory cells.

About this clone: Its target is unknown.

Trimming left V 3 bases short and J 3 bases short, with 14 bases between. Germline assignment: CDR1 MDHEN and CDR2 SYDVKM. There are 15 residues in the CDR3. Sequencing of each sample assayed some 9.2 x 10^4 TCR templates. Profiled with immunoSEQ multiplex PCR; TCRdb holds only in-frame clones, not every one. The table includes about 100,000 clones, around 90% detected once. The sequenced sample consisted of Tregs sorted from blood. The source of this sequence is a human donor in good health. This chain links TRBV28 with TRBJ1-1, with D unclear. The CDR3 DNA sequence: TGTGCCAGCAGTTTTATAGGTATTAGTGACACTGAAGCTTTCTTT. This gives the protein CASSFIGISDTEAFF.